This T cell receptor beta chain appears in the sequencing data of a study of metastatic and nonmetastatic thyroid tumors. MiXCR reprocessed the PCR reads for TCRdb. Of more than 9,500 clones in the sample, roughly 31% were seen once. No treatment of any kind had been given to any patient before thyroid surgery. This clone has just a few counts. CDR3 length: 11 amino acids. The germline V gene encodes CDR1 MNHEY and CDR2 SVGEGT. Trimming cost V 3 bases and J 7 bases, with 6 bases left between them. What was sequenced was tumor tissue. The sequence came from a male donor with papillary thyroid cancer or a benign thyroid nodule (not recorded which). Some clones in this sample may be carry-over from other donors' samples. This chain joins TRBV6-2 or TRBV6-3 and TRBJ1-2, with D hard to call. CDR3 in amino acids: CASSYDTGYTF. Written as DNA, the CDR3 is TGTGCCAGCAGTTATGATACTGGCTACACCTTC.